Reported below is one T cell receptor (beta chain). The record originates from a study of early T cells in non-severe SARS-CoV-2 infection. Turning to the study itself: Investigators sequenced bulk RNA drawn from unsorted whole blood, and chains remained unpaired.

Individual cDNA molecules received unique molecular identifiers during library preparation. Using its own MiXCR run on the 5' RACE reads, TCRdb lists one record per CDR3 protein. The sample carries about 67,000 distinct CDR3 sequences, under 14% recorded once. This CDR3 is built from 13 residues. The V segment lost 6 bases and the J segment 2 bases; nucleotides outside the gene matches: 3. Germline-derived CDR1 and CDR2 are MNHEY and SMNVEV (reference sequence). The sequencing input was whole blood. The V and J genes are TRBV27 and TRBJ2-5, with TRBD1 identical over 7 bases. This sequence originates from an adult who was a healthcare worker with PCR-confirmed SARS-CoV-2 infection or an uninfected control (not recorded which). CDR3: CASSRQGQETQYF. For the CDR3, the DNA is TGTGCCAGCAGCAGACAGGGTCAAGAGACCCAGTACTTC.